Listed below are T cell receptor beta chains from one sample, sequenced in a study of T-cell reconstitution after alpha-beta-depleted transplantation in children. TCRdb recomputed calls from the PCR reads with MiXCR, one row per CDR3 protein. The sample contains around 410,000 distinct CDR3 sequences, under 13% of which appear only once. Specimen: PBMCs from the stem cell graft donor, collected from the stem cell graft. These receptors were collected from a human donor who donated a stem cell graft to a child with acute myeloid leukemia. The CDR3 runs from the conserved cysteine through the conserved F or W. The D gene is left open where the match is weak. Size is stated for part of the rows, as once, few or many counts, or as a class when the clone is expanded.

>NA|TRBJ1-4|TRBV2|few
CASREDSLWGEKLFF
TGTGCCAGCAGGGAAGACAGCCTCTGGGGTGAAAAACTGTTTTTT
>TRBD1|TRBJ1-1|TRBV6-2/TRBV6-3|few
CASSPRGQGLYTGRNTEAFF
TGTGCCAGCAGTCCGAGGGGACAGGGGCTCTACACCGGCCGGAACACTGAAGCTTTCTTT
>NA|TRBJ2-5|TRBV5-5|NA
CASSLGAAYQETQYF
TGTGCCAGCAGCTTGGGAGCGGCGTACCAAGAGACCCAGTACTTC
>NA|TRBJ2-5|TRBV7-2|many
CASSDDRWETQYF
TGTGCCAGCAGCGACGACAGATGGGAGACCCAGTACTTC
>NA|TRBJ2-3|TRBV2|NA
CASSERGAGTDTQYF
TGTGCCAGCAGTGAAAGGGGGGCGGGCACAGATACGCAGTATTTT
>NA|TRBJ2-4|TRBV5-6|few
CASSLSGTKNIQYF
TGTGCCAGCAGCTTGTCAGGGACCAAAAACATTCAGTACTTC
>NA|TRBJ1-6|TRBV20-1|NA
CSARDLGGVNSPLHF
TGCAGTGCTAGAGATCTCGGGGGGGTGAATTCACCCCTCCACTTT
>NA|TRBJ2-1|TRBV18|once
CASSPQRGPYNEQFF
TGTGCCAGCTCACCGCAAAGGGGCCCCTACAATGAGCAGTTCTTC
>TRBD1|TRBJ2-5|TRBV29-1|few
CSTGTGSRVETQYF
TGCAGCACTGGGACAGGGAGCAGAGTAGAGACCCAGTACTTC
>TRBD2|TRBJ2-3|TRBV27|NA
CASSLNPGLRTDTQYF
TGTGCCAGCAGTCTAAATCCGGGACTAAGAACAGATACGCAGTATTTT
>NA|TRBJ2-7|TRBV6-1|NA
CASAKASREQYF
TGTGCCAGCGCGAAGGCTTCCCGCGAGCAGTACTTC
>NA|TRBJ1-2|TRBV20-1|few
CSGVDSASGYTF
TGCAGTGGGGTTGACAGCGCCAGTGGCTACACCTTC
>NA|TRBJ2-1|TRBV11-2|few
CASSPGPASYNEQFF
TGTGCCAGCAGCCCCGGACCCGCCTCCTACAATGAGCAGTTCTTC
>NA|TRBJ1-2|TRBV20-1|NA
CSARDPIVYGYTF
TGCAGTGCTAGAGATCCTATTGTCTATGGCTACACCTTC
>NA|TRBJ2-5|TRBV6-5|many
CASSYRAGKETQYF
TGTGCCAGCAGTTACCGGGCTGGAAAAGAGACCCAGTACTTC
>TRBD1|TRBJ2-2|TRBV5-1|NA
CASSPGQLTEGELFF
TGCGCCAGCTCACCGGGACAGTTGACCGAAGGGGAGCTGTTTTTT
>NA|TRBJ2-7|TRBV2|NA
CASRNREYEQYF
TGTGCCAGCAGAAACAGGGAATACGAGCAGTACTTC
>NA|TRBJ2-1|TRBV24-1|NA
CATSDFSGETYNEQFF
TGTGCCACCAGTGATTTCAGCGGCGAGACCTACAATGAGCAGTTCTTC
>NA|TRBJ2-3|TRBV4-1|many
CASKGLSTDTQYF
TGCGCCAGCAAAGGGCTGAGCACAGATACGCAGTATTTT
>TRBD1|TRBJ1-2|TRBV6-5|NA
CASSYSGTANYGYTF
TGTGCCAGCAGTTACTCAGGGACAGCTAACTATGGCTACACCTTC
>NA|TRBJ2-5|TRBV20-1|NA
CSACKGSPETQYF
TGCAGTGCTTGCAAGGGTAGTCCAGAGACCCAGTACTTC
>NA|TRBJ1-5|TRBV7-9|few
CASSHGGSNQPQHF
TGTGCCAGCAGCCACGGGGGTTCCAATCAGCCCCAGCATTTT
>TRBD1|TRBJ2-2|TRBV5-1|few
CASRHGLRGQGEVTGELFF
TGCGCCAGCAGACATGGGCTTCGAGGACAGGGAGAAGTCACCGGGGAGCTGTTTTTT
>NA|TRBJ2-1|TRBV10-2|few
CASSSDGYYNEQFF
TGCGCCAGCAGCTCGGACGGTTACTACAATGAGCAGTTCTTC
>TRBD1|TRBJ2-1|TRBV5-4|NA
CASSRDRDSYNEQFF
TGTGCCAGCAGTCGTGACAGGGACTCCTACAATGAGCAGTTCTTC
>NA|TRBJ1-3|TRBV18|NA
CASSHPNPWSSGNTIYF
TGTGCCAGCTCACACCCCAATCCTTGGAGCTCTGGAAACACCATATATTTT
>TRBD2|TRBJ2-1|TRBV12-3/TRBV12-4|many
CASTTTSGGHNEQFF
TGTGCCAGCACCACCACTAGCGGGGGCCACAATGAGCAGTTCTTC
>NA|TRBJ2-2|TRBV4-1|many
CASSLRGRSNTGELFF
TGCGCCAGCAGCCTTAGGGGACGGTCGAACACCGGGGAGCTGTTTTTT
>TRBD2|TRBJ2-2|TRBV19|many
CASSIGAGGNTGELFF
TGTGCCAGTAGTATAGGAGCGGGAGGCAACACCGGGGAGCTGTTTTTT
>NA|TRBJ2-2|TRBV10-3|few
CAISTDGELFF
TGTGCCATCTCGACGGACGGGGAGCTGTTTTTT
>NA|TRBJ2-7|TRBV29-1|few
CSVVSPGGYEQYF
TGCAGCGTTGTGAGTCCGGGTGGCTACGAGCAGTACTTC
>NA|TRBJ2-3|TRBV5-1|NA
CASRESLTDTQYF
TGCGCCAGCCGCGAGTCGCTCACAGATACGCAGTATTTT
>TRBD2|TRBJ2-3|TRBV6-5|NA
CASSYRDYEDTQYF
TGTGCCAGCAGTTACAGGGACTATGAGGATACGCAGTATTTT
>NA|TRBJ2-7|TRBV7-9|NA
CASSPKVKGSSYEQYF
TGTGCCAGCAGCCCTAAGGTCAAAGGGAGCTCCTACGAGCAGTACTTC
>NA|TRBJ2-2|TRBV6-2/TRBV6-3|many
CASSDPTLPGDTGELFF
TGTGCCAGCAGTGACCCGACTCTCCCAGGTGACACCGGGGAGCTGTTTTTT
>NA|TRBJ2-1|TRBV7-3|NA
CASSLQALTYNEQFF
TGTGCCAGCAGCTTACAAGCTCTTACCTACAATGAGCAGTTCTTC
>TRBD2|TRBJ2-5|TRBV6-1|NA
CASRGTSGGNQETQYF
TGTGCCAGCCGGGGGACTAGCGGGGGGAACCAAGAGACCCAGTACTTC
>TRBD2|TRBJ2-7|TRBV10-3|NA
CAISEKTSGYEQYF
TGTGCCATCAGTGAGAAGACTAGCGGCTACGAGCAGTACTTC
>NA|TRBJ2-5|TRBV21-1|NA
CASSKALGRGETQYF
TGTGCCAGCAGCAAAGCGCTTGGCAGGGGGGAGACCCAGTACTTC
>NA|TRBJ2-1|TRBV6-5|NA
CASSYPGTEQFF
TGTGCCAGCAGTTACCCCGGGACAGAGCAGTTCTTC
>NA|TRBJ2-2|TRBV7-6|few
CASSLQPGPNTGELFF
TGTGCCAGCAGCTTACAGCCGGGGCCGAACACCGGGGAGCTGTTTTTT
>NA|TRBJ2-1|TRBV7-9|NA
CASSLADVEQFF
TGTGCCAGCAGCTTAGCGGACGTGGAGCAGTTCTTC
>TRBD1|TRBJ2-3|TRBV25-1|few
CASSGLQGTGGTDTQYF
TGTGCCAGCAGTGGTCTACAGGGGACGGGTGGCACAGATACGCAGTATTTT
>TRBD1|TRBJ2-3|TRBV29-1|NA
CSVEDRVRIADTQYF
TGCAGCGTCGAGGACAGGGTGAGGATTGCAGATACGCAGTATTTT
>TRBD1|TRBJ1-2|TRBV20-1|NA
CSADGTGGTNYGYTF
TGCAGTGCGGATGGGACAGGGGGCACTAACTATGGCTACACCTTC
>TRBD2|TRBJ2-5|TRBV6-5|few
CASSFNGGQETQYF
TGTGCCAGCAGTTTCAACGGGGGGCAAGAGACCCAGTACTTC
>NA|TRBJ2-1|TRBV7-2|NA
CASSQPGLSTGDEQFF
TGTGCCAGCAGCCAACCTGGACTGAGTACGGGCGATGAGCAGTTCTTC
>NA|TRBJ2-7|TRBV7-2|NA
CASSLVGVDEQYF
TGTGCCAGCAGCTTGGTGGGAGTTGACGAGCAGTACTTC
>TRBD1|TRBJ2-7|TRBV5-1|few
CASSLGGTGKYEQYF
TGCGCCAGCAGCTTGGGGGGGACAGGGAAATACGAGCAGTACTTC
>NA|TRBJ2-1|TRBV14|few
CASSQQLVPEQFF
TGTGCCAGCAGCCAACAACTAGTCCCTGAGCAGTTCTTC
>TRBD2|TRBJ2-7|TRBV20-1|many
CSARVILAGTGYEQYF
TGCAGTGCTAGAGTTATCCTAGCGGGAACCGGGTACGAGCAGTACTTC
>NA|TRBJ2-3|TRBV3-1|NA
CACCWGHTDTQYF
TGTGCCTGCTGTTGGGGGCACACAGATACGCAGTATTTT
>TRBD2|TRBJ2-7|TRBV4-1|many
CASSQDGGGFYEQYF
TGCGCCAGCAGCCAAGATGGCGGGGGATTCTACGAGCAGTACTTC
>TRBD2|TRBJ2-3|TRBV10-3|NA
CAISDPSGGEGNTQYF
TGTGCCATCAGTGACCCTAGCGGGGGAGAAGGGAATACGCAGTATTTT
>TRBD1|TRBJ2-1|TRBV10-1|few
CASSQGAGGRYEQFF
TGCGCCAGCTCCCAAGGGGCAGGGGGCAGGTATGAGCAGTTCTTC
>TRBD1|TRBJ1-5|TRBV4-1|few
CASSLHRDRDQPQHF
TGCGCCAGCAGCCTACACCGGGACAGGGATCAGCCCCAGCATTTT